Shown below are 31 T cell receptor beta chains from a single sample sequenced in a study of blood T cell repertoires in COVID-19. Repertoires were generated with immunoSEQ multiplex PCR, while TCRdb's copy carries only in-frame clones and drops some. This repertoire shows 250,000 to 300,000 clones, roughly 90% found once; its top ten account for 2% to 2.5%. Sequences were obtained from PBMCs or T cells enriched from blood (not recorded which). Receptor source: a woman in her forties with acute COVID-19.

The rearrangement links TRBV2 to TRBJ1-6; a weak D match, TRBD1 (5 bases). V lost 1 base, J lost 10 bases, and 17 bases lay in between. Per germline, CDR1 SNHLY and CDR2 FYNNEI. The CDR3 is 16 residues long. The DNA of the CDR3 is TGTGCCAGCAGTGAAGGTGGTACCGCCGGGGGATCACCCCTCCACTTT. This sequence encodes CASSEGGTAGGSPLHF.

This chain links TRBV6-1 with TRBJ2-1, with unresolved D. V was shortened by 3 bases and J by 2 bases, with 14 bases between the two germline ends. Per the germline V gene, CDR1 is MNHNS and CDR2 is SASEGT. This CDR3 has 16 amino acids. The CDR3 spells CASSDTVRTAYNEQFF. Written as DNA, the CDR3 is TGTGCCAGCAGTGATACGGTACGCACCGCCTACAATGAGCAGTTCTTC.

The chain's CDR3 is CASRETGFPSSSYEQYF. The CDR3, as DNA: TGTGCCAGCAGGGAAACAGGGTTCCCTTCAAGCTCCTACGAGCAGTACTTC. The J gene is TRBJ2-7, the V gene TRBV2; D perhaps matches TRBD1 (6 bases). This CDR3 is 17 amino acids long. CDR1 and CDR2 from the germline V gene are SNHLY and FYNNEI. Deletions cut 6 bases from V and 0 bases from J, with 21 bases between.

This sequence joins TRBV6-5 and TRBJ2-5; 14 bases are a match to TRBD2. The length of the CDR3 is 15 residues. Germline CDR1 is MNHEY and CDR2 is SVGAGI. The V and J ends lost 5 bases and 8 bases, in that order; junction bases with no gene match: 7. Written as DNA, the CDR3 is TGTGCCAGCAGTAGACTAGCGGGGGGGGAGAGAACCCAGTACTTC. Protein: CASSRLAGGERTQYF.

The chain has TRBV6-2 or TRBV6-3 and TRBJ2-3; 10 bases line up with TRBD1. Per germline, CDR1 MNHEY and CDR2 SVGEGT. This CDR3 spans 17 amino acids. Trimming cost V 4 bases and J 2 bases; bases outside gene matches: 9. Here the CDR3 reads CASSWPRQGAYTDTQYF. The CDR3, as DNA: TGTGCCAGCAGTTGGCCCAGACAGGGGGCTTACACAGATACGCAGTATTTT.

The V call is TRBV7-3, the J call TRBJ2-1; possibly TRBD1 for D (5 bases). Trimming left V 5 bases short and J 1 base short, with 12 bases between. Germline V lookup: CDR1 SGHTA, CDR2 FQGTGA. The CDR3 sequence is 15 residues long. In DNA form, the CDR3 reads TGTGCCAGCAGCATAGACAGAGGTTCCTACAATGAGCAGTTCTTC. It specifies CASSIDRGSYNEQFF.

This chain joins TRBV7-9 and TRBJ1-3; 8 bases map to TRBD1. This CDR3 spans 16 amino acids. Unmatched junction bases numbered 6, after V lost 5 bases and J lost 0 bases. Per germline, CDR1 SEHNR and CDR2 FQNEAQ (reference sequence). CDR3 loop: CASSVGQGNSGNTIYF. CDR3 DNA: TGTGCCAGCAGCGTAGGACAGGGTAACTCTGGAAACACCATATATTTT. The whole variable domain, remainder taken from reference TRBV7-9 and TRBJ1-3, is DTGVSQNPRHKITKRGQNVTFRCDPISEHNRLYWYRQTLGQGPEFLTYFQNEAQLEKSRLLSDRFSAERPKGSFSTLEIQRTEQGDSAMYLCASSVGQGNSGNTIYFGEGSWLTVV.

The rearrangement uses TRBV29-1 and TRBJ2-4, with D maybe TRBD2 (5 bases). Germline V gene sequence: CDR1 SQVTM, CDR2 ANQGSEA. This CDR3 contains 12 residues. V lost 3 bases and J 7 bases, leaving 10 bases between the germline ends. The CDR3 nucleotides read TGCAGCGTTGACGGGATGTGGAACATTCAGTACTTC. As protein: CSVDGMWNIQYF. Full variable domain (missing parts from reference TRBV29-1 and TRBJ2-4): SAVISQKPSRDICQRGTSLTIQCQVDSQVTMMFWYRQQPGQSLTLIATANQGSEATYESGFVIDKFPISRPNLTFSTLTVSNMSPEDSSIYLCSVDGMWNIQYFGAGTRLSVL.

The rearrangement links TRBV28 to TRBJ1-5, with 8 bases that match TRBD1. Unmatched junction bases numbered 8, after V lost 5 bases and J lost 5 bases. CDR1 and CDR2 (germline): MDHEN, SYDVKM. The CDR3 runs to 15 residues. CDR3 amino acids: CASSPPGQGYQPQHF. CDR3 nucleotides: TGTGCCAGCAGTCCCCCCGGACAGGGCTATCAGCCCCAGCATTTT.

The V gene is TRBV18, the J gene TRBJ1-1; the match to TRBD1 covers 8 bases. The CDR3 is made up of 17 amino acids. V lost 3 bases and J lost 1; bases outside the gene matches: 10. Germline CDR1 is KGHSH and CDR2 is LQKENI. CDR3 amino acids: CASSPPGTGSSNTEAFF. The CDR3 DNA sequence: TGTGCCAGCTCACCGCCCGGGACAGGCTCTTCGAACACTGAAGCTTTCTTT.

J is TRBJ2-3 and V is TRBV18, with 11 nucleotides matching TRBD2. The CDR3 has 15 amino acids. The germline V gene has CDR1 KGHSH and CDR2 LQKENI. The V and J ends lost 5 bases and 3 bases, in that order; junction bases with no gene match: 4. The CDR3 coding sequence is TGTGCCAGCTCAGGGACTAGCGGAACGACAGATACGCAGTATTTT. This codes for CASSGTSGTTDTQYF.

The chain has TRBV20-1 and TRBJ1-5; D is possibly TRBD1 (6 bases). The CDR3 is made up of 16 amino acids. V was trimmed by 3 bases and J by 3 bases, leaving 18 bases between them. CDR1 is DFQATT, CDR2 SNEGSKA, per germline (reference sequence). DNA of the CDR3: TGCAGTGCTAGTTCCCTCGGGGGGGGCCCCAATCAGCCCCAGCATTTT. It yields the protein CSASSLGGGPNQPQHF.

This clone has just one count. The chain employs TRBV6-5 and TRBJ1-5; perhaps TRBD1 as D (6 bases). This CDR3 spans 15 amino acids. V gave up 5 bases and J gave up 2 bases, with 13 bases separating them. In germline, CDR1 is MNHEY, CDR2 SVGAGI. The CDR3 spells CASSPQGFGNQPQHF. The CDR3 coding sequence is TGTGCCAGCAGTCCCCAGGGGTTTGGCAATCAGCCCCAGCATTTT.

V usage is TRBV5-4 and J usage is TRBJ1-2; D is ambiguous. In germline, CDR1 is SGHNT, CDR2 YYREEE (reference sequence). The V end was cut by 1 base, the J end by 2 bases, with 15 bases between. The CDR3 totals 16 residues. This CDR3 reads CASSLFDNRKNYGYTF. CDR3 nucleotide sequence: TGTGCCAGCAGCTTGTTTGACAATCGAAAAAACTATGGCTACACCTTC.

The chain employs TRBV7-2 and TRBJ1-1; 7 bases map to TRBD1. The germline CDR1 and CDR2 sequences are SGHTA and FQGNSA. This CDR3 contains 16 residues. J gave up 2 bases and V 5 bases, and 11 bases lay outside the gene matches. The CDR3 coding sequence is TGTGCCAGCAGCCCGCCCGACAGGGATTCTAACACTGAAGCTTTCTTT. It codes for CASSPPDRDSNTEAFF. The complete variable domain, with remaining parts taken from reference TRBV7-2 and TRBJ1-1, reads GAGVSQSPSNKVTEKGKDVELRCDPISGHTALYWYRQSLGQGLEFLIYFQGNSAPDKSGLPSDRFSAERTGGSVSTLTIQRTQQEDSAVYLCASSPPDRDSNTEAFFGQGTRLTVV.

The sample holds one count of this clone. The rearrangement uses TRBV6-5 and TRBJ1-5, with a weak D call TRBD1 (5 bases). The V end lost 6 bases, the J end lost 7 bases, and 16 bases lay between the germline ends. The CDR3 has 14 amino acids. CDR1 is MNHEY and CDR2 is SVGAGI in the germline V gene. The DNA for the CDR3 is TGTGCCAGCAGACAAGCAGGGTTAGGACAGCCCCAGCATTTT. Its translation is CASRQAGLGQPQHF.

CDR3 residues: CASSQDEGGSYEQYF. The CDR3 nucleotides are TGCGCCAGCAGCCAAGATGAGGGGGGGTCCTACGAGCAGTACTTC. The genes are TRBV4-1 and TRBJ2-7; the D gene is possibly TRBD2 (7 bases). CDR1 is MGHRA and CDR2 is YSYEKL in the germline V gene. V lost 0 bases to trimming and J lost 1 base, with 10 bases between them. The CDR3 has 15 residues.

The chain combines TRBV19 with TRBJ1-2, with 8 bases lining up with TRBD1. V shed 1 base, J shed 8 bases, and the junction held 12 bases outside the gene matches. The CDR3 loop spans 16 amino acids. Looked up from germline, CDR1 is LNHDA and CDR2 is SQIVND (reference sequence). The CDR3 reads CASSIVPGGLASGYTF. The CDR3 nucleotides are TGTGCCAGTAGTATAGTCCCAGGGGGCCTGGCCAGCGGCTACACCTTC.

The CDR3 nucleotides read TGCGCCAGCAGCTTGGGGGACAGGGGGACCTATGGCTACACCTTC. Translation: CASSLGDRGTYGYTF. This chain connects TRBV5-1 to TRBJ1-2; 11 bases are a match to TRBD1. Germline values: CDR1 SGHRS, CDR2 YFSETQ. The V segment lost 0 bases and the J segment 4 bases; nucleotides outside the gene matches: 2. This CDR3 has 15 amino acids.

The V and J genes are TRBV4-3 and TRBJ2-1, with 7 positions matching TRBD1. Germline-derived CDR1 and CDR2 are LGHNA and YSLEER. There are 16 residues in the CDR3. V was pared by 4 bases and J by 4 bases, with 10 bases of the junction left unmatched. The CDR3 here is CASSLSDREWYNEQFF. CDR3 coding DNA: TGCGCCAGCAGCCTCTCAGACAGGGAATGGTACAATGAGCAGTTCTTC.

Here the CDR3 reads CASSIGQTNTGELFF. The CDR3, as DNA: TGTGCCAGTAGTATCGGACAGACGAACACCGGGGAGCTGTTTTTT. This sequence joins TRBV19 and TRBJ2-2; D may be TRBD1 (6 bases). Looked up from germline, CDR1 is LNHDA and CDR2 is SQIVND (reference sequence). V gave up 3 bases and J gave up 0 bases, with 8 bases separating them. This CDR3 comprises 15 residues.

The J gene is TRBJ1-6, the V gene TRBV3-1 (or the pseudogene TRBV3-2); TRBD1 might be the D (5 bases). The CDR3 is made up of 16 amino acids. Germline-derived CDR1 and CDR2 are LGHDT and YNNKEL (reference sequence). The V end lost 1 base, the J end lost 5 bases, and 12 bases lay between the germline ends. Written as DNA, the CDR3 is TGTGCCAGCAGCCAAGTGAAGGGGATTAATAATTCACCCCTCCACTTT. It is translated as CASSQVKGINNSPLHF.

The chain links TRBV7-9 to TRBJ1-4; D remains unclear. The CDR3 has 15 amino acids. The V and J ends lost 4 bases and 8 bases respectively, with 17 bases between them. Germline loops: CDR1 SEHNR, CDR2 FQNEAQ (reference sequence). The DNA of the CDR3 is TGTGCCAGCAGCTCCGGAGGGTCGGACGGAGAAAAACTGTTTTTT. It encodes CASSSGGSDGEKLFF.

This clone was seen just once. The rearrangement joins TRBV18 to TRBJ2-2, with 9 bases identical to TRBD2. After removal of 6 bases from V and 0 bases from J, the junction contained 2 bases not matched to a gene. The CDR3 spans 15 residues. CDR1 and CDR2 from the germline V gene are KGHSH and LQKENI. This CDR3 reads CASSPSGANTGELFF. In nucleotides, the CDR3 is TGTGCCAGCTCCCCTAGCGGGGCGAACACCGGGGAGCTGTTTTTT.

The chain recombines TRBV11-3 with TRBJ2-7; weak D call: TRBD2 (5 bases). V was clipped by 6 bases and J by 5 bases, with 11 bases between them. This CDR3 has 12 amino acids. Germline V gives CDR1 SGHNT, CDR2 YENEEA. The CDR3 is CASSLRGDEQYF. The CDR3 DNA reads as TGTGCCAGCAGTCTCCGGGGAGACGAGCAGTACTTC.

This clone has only one observation. The J gene is TRBJ2-7, the V gene TRBV19; 8 bases fit TRBD1. Germline CDR1 LNHDA, CDR2 SQIVND (reference sequence). V lost 7 bases and J lost 2; bases outside the gene matches: 10. The CDR3 contains 15 residues. CDR3 DNA: TGTGCCAGTACTCCCGGACAGGGTGTCGCCTACGAGCAGTACTTC. It is translated as CASTPGQGVAYEQYF.

This chain uses TRBV25-1 with TRBJ1-6; 9 bases are shared with TRBD1. Germline V gene data show CDR1 as MGHDK and CDR2 as SYGVNS. The length of the CDR3 is 18 residues. The V gene end was trimmed by 1 base and the J gene end by 7 bases; junction bases not matched to a gene: 11. CDR3 in DNA: TGTGCCAGCAGTGAATCGGGACAGGGTAGGGGGGGAAATTCACCCCTCCACTTT. It is translated as CASSESGQGRGGNSPLHF.

The genes are TRBV12-5 and TRBJ2-3; no clear D gene. The germline V and J ends were trimmed by 9 bases and 0 bases, with 10 bases remaining between them. CDR3 length equals 13 residues. The germline CDR1 and CDR2 sequences are LGHNT and FRNRAP. DNA for the CDR3: TGTGCTAGCCTTGGGCCCAGCACAGATACGCAGTATTTT. Its translation is CASLGPSTDTQYF.

V and J are TRBV24-1 and TRBJ1-2; D perhaps matches TRBD1 (6 bases). The CDR3 is 15 amino acids. CDR1 and CDR2 from the germline V gene are KGHDR and SFDVKD. Trimming removed 3 bases from V and 2 bases from J, with 12 bases in between. The CDR3 is CATSDGQNRNYGYTF. The CDR3 bases are TGTGCCACCAGTGATGGACAGAACCGCAACTATGGCTACACCTTC.

This clone was counted between two and nine times. V and J are TRBV28 and TRBJ2-5, with TRBD2 as a possible D gene (5 bases). V lost 5 bases, J lost 1 base, and 11 bases lay in between. The germline V gene has CDR1 MDHEN and CDR2 SYDVKM. CDR3 length equals 14 residues. The CDR3 DNA reads as TGTGCCAGCAGTCCAAGGACTGGCCAAGAGACCCAGTACTTC. Translated, it gives CASSPRTGQETQYF. Full variable domain (rest looked up from reference TRBV28 and TRBJ2-5): DVKVTQSSRYLVKRTGEKVFLECVQDMDHENMFWYRQDPGLGLRLIYFSYDVKMKEKGDIPEGYSVSREKKERFSLILESASTNQTSMYLCASSPRTGQETQYFGPGTRLLVL.

The J gene is TRBJ1-2, the V gene TRBV12-3 or TRBV12-4; D call uncertain. The V gene lost 3 bases and the J gene lost 3 bases, with 5 bases spanning the gap. CDR3 length equals 12 residues. The CDR3 is CASSFTDYGYTF. Written as DNA, the CDR3 is TGTGCCAGCAGTTTCACAGACTATGGCTACACCTTC.